This record looks at one T cell receptor (beta chain) sequence and its context. Method: immunoSEQ multiplex PCR; TCRdb's copy keeps in-frame clones and lacks some. Of 130,000 or so clones listed, approximately 85% are singletons. The data were obtained in a study of T cell responses to AZD1222 COVID-19 vaccine. Germline V lookup: CDR1 KGHDR, CDR2 SFDVKD. The CDR3 is 14 residues long. Trimming took 2 bases from V and 2 from J, leaving 8 bases between them. The clonotype originates from an adult in good health. The V and J genes are TRBV24-1 and TRBJ2-5; tentative D call: TRBD2 (6 bases). The sequencing here drew on peripheral blood, taken on day 0 of AZD1222 vaccination. This CDR3 is CATSDSSEQETQYF. CDR3 bases: TGTGCCACCAGTGATTCTAGCGAGCAAGAGACCCAGTACTTC.